The 25 T cell receptor beta chains below come from one sample, sequenced in a study of early T cells in non-severe SARS-CoV-2 infection. TCRdb reprocessed the 5' RACE reads with MiXCR, giving one entry per CDR3 protein. The sample carries just over 60,000 distinct CDR3 sequences, almost 9.5% recorded once. The sample consisted of whole blood. Receptors were obtained from an adult who was a healthcare worker with PCR-confirmed SARS-CoV-2 infection or an uninfected control (not recorded which).

The chain has TRBV20-1 and TRBJ2-1; 16 positions agree with TRBD2. The germline CDR1 and CDR2 sequences are DFQATT and SNEGSKA (reference sequence). This CDR3 is built from 12 residues. V trimming: 6 bases; J trimming: 15 bases; junction bases outside the gene matches: 5. The chain's CDR3 is CSAGTSGGVLFF. The CDR3 DNA sequence: TGCAGTGCCGGGACTAGCGGGGGGGTTCTGTTCTTC.

There are many counts of this clonotype. The CDR3, as DNA: TGTGCCAGCAGTGGCCAGCGCTTCAATGAGCAGTTCTTC. Its translation is CASSGQRFNEQFF. The rearrangement links TRBV2 to TRBJ2-1; D remains unclear. The germline gives CDR1 SNHLY, CDR2 FYNNEI. V was clipped by 4 bases and J by 6 bases, with 10 bases between them. This CDR3 has 13 residues.

The CDR3, as DNA: TGCAGTGCACCAATGCAGGGTCGGGGGACTGAAGCTTTCTTT. Its protein is CSAPMQGRGTEAFF. The chain carries TRBV20-1 and TRBJ1-1, with D possibly being TRBD1 (5 bases). The V gene's germline CDR1 is DFQATT and CDR2 SNEGSKA (reference sequence). V was clipped by 6 bases and J by 5 bases, with 19 bases between them. CDR3 length: 14 residues.

This clonotype was detected a few times. The V call is TRBV20-1, the J call TRBJ2-3; no reliable D call. V lost 0 bases and J lost 2, with 6 bases in between. This CDR3 is 13 amino acids long. CDR1 and CDR2 (germline): DFQATT, SNEGSKA (reference sequence). The CDR3 DNA sequence: TGCAGTGCTAGAGATGAGGTCACAGATACGCAGTATTTT. This encodes CSARDEVTDTQYF.

This chain joins TRBV2 and TRBJ2-5; D possibly matches TRBD1 or TRBD2 (5 bases each). This CDR3 is built from 13 residues. V was cut by 8 bases and J by 4 bases, with 14 bases left in between. CDR1 is SNHLY, CDR2 FYNNEI, per germline. The CDR3 bases are TGTGCCAGCGGGACCACTGTCGGAGAGACCCAGTACTTC. It specifies CASGTTVGETQYF.

DNA of the CDR3: TGTGCCAGCAGCGTAGCTGGGACGAGAAGGGAGCCCCTCCACTTT. Its translation is CASSVAGTRREPLHF. V is TRBV9 and J is TRBJ1-6; a weak D match, TRBD1 (5 bases). In germline, CDR1 is SGDLS, CDR2 YYNGEE. The V and J ends lost 0 bases and 13 bases respectively, with 17 bases between them. This CDR3 has 15 amino acids.

The V and J genes are TRBV5-1 and TRBJ2-5; 8 positions match TRBD2. V was pared by 4 bases and J by 4 bases, with 9 bases of the junction left unmatched. Germline loops: CDR1 SGHRS, CDR2 YFSETQ. This CDR3 region has 15 residues. The CDR3 loop is CASSTDGGARETQYF. The CDR3, as DNA: TGCGCCAGCAGCACGGACGGGGGGGCGCGAGAGACCCAGTACTTC.

The chain carries TRBV5-1 and TRBJ2-5; no reliable D call. V gave up 4 bases and J gave up 4 bases, with 11 bases separating them. CDR1 is SGHRS, CDR2 YFSETQ, per germline. This CDR3 is 13 amino acids long. CDR3 coding DNA: TGCGCCAGCAGCATCCGTCAGGCAGAGACCCAGTACTTC. It codes for CASSIRQAETQYF.

This clonotype was recorded many times. V is TRBV11-2 and J is TRBJ2-1; 13 bases agree with TRBD2. This CDR3 has 16 residues. Germline V gene sequence: CDR1 SGHAT, CDR2 FQNNGV. Trimming took 5 bases from V and 4 from J; bases not matched to a gene: 5. The CDR3, as DNA: TGTGCCAGCAGCCCTCGGACTAGCGGGGGATACAATGAGCAGTTCTTC. The encoded protein is CASSPRTSGGYNEQFF.

The J gene is TRBJ2-1, the V gene TRBV2; 7 bases fit TRBD1. The V gene end was trimmed by 5 bases and the J gene end by 10 bases; junction bases not matched to a gene: 2. The CDR3 sequence is 11 residues long. The germline V gene has CDR1 SNHLY and CDR2 FYNNEI. As DNA, the CDR3 is TGTGCCAGCAGTTGGGACAGCGAGCAGTTCTTC. This gives the protein CASSWDSEQFF.

This clonotype was detected many times. This chain joins TRBV12-5 and TRBJ1-1; possibly TRBD1 for D (5 bases). The germline V gene encodes CDR1 LGHNT and CDR2 FRNRAP. Trimming removed 3 bases from V and 3 bases from J, with 8 bases in between. The CDR3 is 13 residues long. CDR3 nucleotides: TGTGCTAGTGGTTTATGGGGGTACACTGAAGCTTTCTTT. Encoded protein: CASGLWGYTEAFF.

This clonotype was found many times. V and J are TRBV10-3 and TRBJ2-5; D ambiguous. The V end was cut by 3 bases, the J end by 4 bases, with 6 bases between. Germline assignment: CDR1 ENHRY and CDR2 SYGVKD. The CDR3 extends over 12 amino acids. The CDR3 bases are TGTGCCATCAGTGATGGCGGAGAGACCCAGTACTTC. Translation: CAISDGGETQYF.

The chain combines TRBV5-1 with TRBJ2-3; D perhaps matches TRBD1 (6 bases). CDR1 and CDR2 from the germline V gene are SGHRS and YFSETQ. V gave up 0 bases and J gave up 3 bases, with 11 bases separating them. The CDR3 is 15 residues long. CDR3 amino acids: CASSLGGGRTDTQYF. In DNA form, the CDR3 reads TGCGCCAGCAGCTTGGGTGGGGGCCGGACAGATACGCAGTATTTT.

This clonotype was seen only a few times. The chain has TRBV12-3 or TRBV12-4 and TRBJ2-1; D is possibly TRBD2 (6 bases). CDR3 size: 12 residues. Trimming removed 6 bases at V and 12 bases at J, with 15 bases between. CDR3 sequence (DNA): TGTGCCAGCAGATCTATCGGGGGTATGCAGTTCTTC. It encodes CASRSIGGMQFF.

The sample holds many counts of this clonotype. V usage is TRBV6-1 and J usage is TRBJ2-1, with 8 bases matching TRBD2. Looked up from germline, CDR1 is MNHNS and CDR2 is SASEGT. The CDR3 loop spans 17 amino acids. V dropped 3 bases and J dropped 0; count of bases not matched to a gene: 7. The CDR3 loop is CASSELAGSSSYNEQFF. The CDR3 region has the DNA TGTGCCAGCAGTGAGTTAGCGGGGTCTAGCTCCTACAATGAGCAGTTCTTC.

V usage is TRBV3-1 and J usage is TRBJ2-3; no clear D. CDR1 and CDR2 (germline): LGHDT, YNNKEL (reference sequence). V lost 1 base to trimming and J lost 7 bases, with 9 bases between them. The CDR3 runs 13 residues. The CDR3 coding sequence is TGTGCCAGCAGCCAAGGTAGTACTCATACGCAGTATTTT. Translating it yields CASSQGSTHTQYF.

This chain uses TRBV14 with TRBJ2-1, with TRBD2 as a possible D gene (6 bases). Germline CDR1 reads SGHDN; CDR2 reads FVKESK. Trimming cost V 3 bases and J 5 bases, with 11 bases left between them. This CDR3 comprises 14 residues. The CDR3 spells CASSHIGLHNEQFF. The DNA for the CDR3 is TGTGCCAGCAGCCACATAGGACTACACAATGAGCAGTTCTTC.

This sequence joins TRBV12-3 or TRBV12-4 and TRBJ1-4; 8 nucleotides match TRBD1. The CDR3 loop spans 13 amino acids. V lost 6 bases, J lost 6 bases, and 3 bases stayed unmatched. The CDR3 DNA is TGTGCCAGCAGCCTGACAGGGGATGAAAAACTGTTTTTT. This codes for CASSLTGDEKLFF.

This clonotype was counted a few times. This rearrangement joins TRBV30 to TRBJ2-7; maybe TRBD2 (5 bases). The CDR3 length is 14 residues. Between the trimmed V and J ends, which lost 2 bases and 1 base, there was a span of 12 bases. Germline-derived CDR1 and CDR2 are GTSNPN and SVGIG (reference sequence). The CDR3 is CAWSRSRTSYEQYV. For the CDR3, the DNA is TGTGCCTGGAGTAGATCCCGGACTTCCTACGAGCAGTACGTC.

This clonotype was detected a few times. The chain is built from TRBV4-1 and TRBJ1-1, with D maybe TRBD1 (6 bases). The germline V gene has CDR1 MGHRA and CDR2 YSYEKL. The CDR3 has 19 amino acids. Trimming left V 4 bases short and J 3 bases short, with 27 bases between. The DNA of the CDR3 is TGCGCCAGCAGCCGAGGCGGGGCCTCGGGACACTACATGGACACTGAAGCTTTCTTT. It is translated as CASSRGGASGHYMDTEAFF.

This clonotype has a handful of counts. This chain joins TRBV4-2 and TRBJ1-4, with 9 bases aligning to TRBD1. The germline V gene encodes CDR1 LGHNA and CDR2 YNFKEQ. There are 15 residues in the CDR3. V was pared by 1 base and J by 8 bases, with 5 bases of the junction left unmatched. The CDR3, as DNA: TGTGCCAGCAGCCAAGTTGGGACAGGGTCCGAAAAACTGTTTTTT. Protein product: CASSQVGTGSEKLFF.

This clonotype was detected a few times. This chain uses TRBV18 with TRBJ2-2, with 7 nucleotides matching TRBD1. This CDR3 region has 15 residues. With V trimmed by 4 bases and J by 4 bases, 6 bases remained unmatched. The germline CDR1 and CDR2 sequences are KGHSH and LQKENI. This chain's CDR3 is CASSQPGQLTGELFF. The CDR3 coding sequence is TGTGCCAGCTCACAACCGGGACAGCTCACCGGGGAGCTGTTTTTT.

The V call is TRBV20-1, the J call TRBJ2-3; D gene ambiguous. V was cut by 0 bases and J by 5 bases, with 12 bases left in between. The length of the CDR3 is 14 residues. Per germline, CDR1 DFQATT and CDR2 SNEGSKA (reference sequence). CDR3 coding DNA: TGCAGTGCTAGAGACCCCCCGCCAGGAGATACGCAGTATTTT. As protein: CSARDPPPGDTQYF.

There are many counts of this clonotype. The chain uses TRBV7-8 and TRBJ2-3; D gene unclear. This CDR3 is built from 12 residues. CDR1 SGHVS and CDR2 FQNEAQ come from the germline V gene. The germline V and J ends were trimmed by 1 base and 6 bases, with 5 bases remaining between them. The DNA of the CDR3 is TGTGCCAGCAGCTTAGATCAGGATACGCAGTATTTT. Amino acid sequence: CASSLDQDTQYF.

The chain uses TRBV11-2 and TRBJ2-3; 16 bases line up with TRBD2. J gave up 8 bases and V 3 bases, and 8 bases lay outside the gene matches. Germline CDR1 reads SGHAT; CDR2 reads FQNNGV. There are 17 residues in the CDR3. The CDR3 coding sequence is TGTGCCAGCAGCTTCCCGGGACTAGCGGGGGGGCCAAGTACGCAGTATTTT. This encodes CASSFPGLAGGPSTQYF.